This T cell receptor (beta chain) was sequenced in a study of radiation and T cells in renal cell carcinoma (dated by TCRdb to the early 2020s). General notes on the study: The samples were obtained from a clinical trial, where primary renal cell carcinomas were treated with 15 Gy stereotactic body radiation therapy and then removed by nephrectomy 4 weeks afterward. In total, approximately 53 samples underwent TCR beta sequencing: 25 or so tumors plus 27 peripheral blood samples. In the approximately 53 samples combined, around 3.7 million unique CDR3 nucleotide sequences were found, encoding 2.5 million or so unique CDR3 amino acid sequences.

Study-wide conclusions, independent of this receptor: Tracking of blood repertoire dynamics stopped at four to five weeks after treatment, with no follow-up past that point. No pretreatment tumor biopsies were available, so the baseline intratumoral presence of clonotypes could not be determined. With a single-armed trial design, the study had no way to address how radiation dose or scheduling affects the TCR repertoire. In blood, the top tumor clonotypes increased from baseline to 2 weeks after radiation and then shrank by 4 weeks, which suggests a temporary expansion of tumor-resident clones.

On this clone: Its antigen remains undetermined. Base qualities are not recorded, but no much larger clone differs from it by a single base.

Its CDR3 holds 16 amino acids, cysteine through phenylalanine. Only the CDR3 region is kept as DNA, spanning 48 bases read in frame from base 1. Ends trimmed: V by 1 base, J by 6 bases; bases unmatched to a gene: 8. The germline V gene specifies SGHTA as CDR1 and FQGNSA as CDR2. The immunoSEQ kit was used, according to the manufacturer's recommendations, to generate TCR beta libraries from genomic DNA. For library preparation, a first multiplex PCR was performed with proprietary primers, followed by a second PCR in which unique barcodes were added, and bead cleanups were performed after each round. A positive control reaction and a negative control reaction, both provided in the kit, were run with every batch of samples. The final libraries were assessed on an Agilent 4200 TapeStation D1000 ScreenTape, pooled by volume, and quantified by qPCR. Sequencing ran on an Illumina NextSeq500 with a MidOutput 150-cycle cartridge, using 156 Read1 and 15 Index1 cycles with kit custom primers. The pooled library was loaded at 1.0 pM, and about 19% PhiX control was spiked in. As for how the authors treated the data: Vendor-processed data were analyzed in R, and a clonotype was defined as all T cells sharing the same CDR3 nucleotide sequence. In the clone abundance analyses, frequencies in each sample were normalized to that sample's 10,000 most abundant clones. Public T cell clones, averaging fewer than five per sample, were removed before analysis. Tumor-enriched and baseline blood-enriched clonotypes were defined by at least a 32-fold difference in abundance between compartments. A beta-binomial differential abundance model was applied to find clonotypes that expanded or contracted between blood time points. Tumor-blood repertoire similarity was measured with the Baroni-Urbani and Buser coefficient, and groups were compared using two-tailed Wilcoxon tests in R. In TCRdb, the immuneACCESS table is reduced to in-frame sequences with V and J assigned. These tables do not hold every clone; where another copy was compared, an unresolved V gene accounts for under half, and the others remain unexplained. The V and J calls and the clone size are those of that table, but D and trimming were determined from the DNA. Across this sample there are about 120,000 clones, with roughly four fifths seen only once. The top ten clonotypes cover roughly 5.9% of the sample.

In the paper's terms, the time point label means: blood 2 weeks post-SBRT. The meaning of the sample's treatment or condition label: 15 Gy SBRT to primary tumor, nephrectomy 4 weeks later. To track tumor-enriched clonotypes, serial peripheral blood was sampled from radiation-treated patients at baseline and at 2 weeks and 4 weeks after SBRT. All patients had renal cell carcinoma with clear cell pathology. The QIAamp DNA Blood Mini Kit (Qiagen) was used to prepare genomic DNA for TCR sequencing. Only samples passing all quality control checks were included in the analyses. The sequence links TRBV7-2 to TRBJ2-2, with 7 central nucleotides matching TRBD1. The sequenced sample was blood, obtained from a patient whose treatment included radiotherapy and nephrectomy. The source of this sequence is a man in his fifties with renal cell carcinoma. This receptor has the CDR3 CASSLGQGKGAGELFF. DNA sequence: TGTGCCAGCAGCTTAGGACAGGGTAAAGGAGCCGGGGAGCTGTTTTTT.